Following are 26 T cell receptor beta chains from one sample sequenced in a study of blood T cells in healthy people across ages. With a J-beta primer mix and a sample-barcoded 5' primer, a second PCR ran 7 to 11 cycles. TCRdb analysed the 5' RACE reads with MiXCR anew, one entry per CDR3 protein. The sample contains about 600,000 distinct CDR3 sequences, around half of which appear only once. The sample taken for sequencing was blood. The receptors were gathered from a man older than 75 in good health.

The V and J genes are TRBV29-1 and TRBJ2-3, with 8 bases identical to TRBD1. The CDR3 runs 13 residues. The germline V gene has CDR1 SQVTM and CDR2 ANQGSEA. Trimming at V came to 5 bases and at J to 3 bases, leaving 4 bases not matched to a gene. CDR3 nucleotides: TGCAGCGTTCTAGGACAGGGAACAGATACGCAGTATTTT. It yields the protein CSVLGQGTDTQYF.

The chain combines TRBV27 with TRBJ2-3; no clear D. Germline loops: CDR1 MNHEY, CDR2 SMNVEV (reference sequence). This CDR3 comprises 13 residues. Trimming cost V 6 bases and J 9 bases, with 16 bases left between them. CDR3 protein: CASSLGIGWTQYF. DNA of the CDR3: TGTGCCAGCAGCCTTGGCATAGGTTGGACGCAGTATTTT.

The genes are TRBV10-1 and TRBJ1-2, with D perhaps matching TRBD1 (6 bases). V lost 0 bases, J lost 6 bases, and 14 bases lay in between. CDR3 length equals 15 residues. CDR1 and CDR2 from the germline V gene are WNHNN and SYGVQD (reference sequence). CDR3 sequence reads: CASSESRGATDGYTF. For the CDR3, the DNA is TGCGCCAGCAGTGAGTCAAGGGGGGCGACGGATGGCTACACCTTC.

With regard to this clonotype: It may be a read error: a sequence one base away is much more abundant. The rearrangement links TRBV6-6 to TRBJ1-2; 10 bases are shared with TRBD1. Germline V gives CDR1 MNHNY, CDR2 SVGAGI (reference sequence). The CDR3 totals 15 residues. The CDR3 bases are TGTGTCAGCAGCCCCCGACAGGGGGCGGAGGAGGGCTACACCTTC. Its protein is CVSSPRQGAEEGYTF.

DNA for the CDR3: TGTGCCATCAGTGAGTTGGGGACAGGGGCTTACAATGAGCAGTTCTTC. Amino acids: CAISELGTGAYNEQFF. The V and J genes are TRBV10-3 and TRBJ2-1; 10 nucleotides line up with TRBD1. This CDR3 contains 16 residues. Per the germline V gene, CDR1 is ENHRY and CDR2 is SYGVKD. Trimming took 1 base from V and 4 from J; bases not matched to a gene: 4.

This chain links TRBV20-1 with TRBJ1-1; 7 bases are shared with TRBD1. CDR3 length: 13 residues. CDR1 and CDR2 (germline): DFQATT, SNEGSKA (reference sequence). With 5 bases clipped from V and 11 bases from J, the junction kept 14 bases outside the gene matches. CDR3 sequence reads: CSASTPGGALAFF. In DNA form, the CDR3 reads TGCAGTGCTTCCACCCCAGGGGGGGCGTTGGCTTTCTTT.

The chain joins TRBV27 to TRBJ2-5, with TRBD2 matching 9 bases. The CDR3 covers 13 residues. V trimming: 9 bases; J trimming: 11 bases; junction bases outside the gene matches: 13. The germline V gene has CDR1 MNHEY and CDR2 SMNVEV (reference sequence). The CDR3, as DNA: TGTGCCAGGCTGCGGGGGGGCCGTATTGAGCAGTACTTC. This sequence encodes CARLRGGRIEQYF.

The sample holds many counts of this clonotype. The V and J genes are TRBV10-3 and TRBJ2-7; 8 bases are shared with TRBD2. The CDR3 consists of 14 residues. CDR1 ENHRY and CDR2 SYGVKD come from the germline V gene. V lost 7 bases and J lost 5; bases outside the gene matches: 10. The CDR3 DNA reads as TGTGCCATCAAGGCTTCGGGGGGGCTCGACGAGCAGTACTTC. Its translation: CAIKASGGLDEQYF.

The chain recombines TRBV7-8 with TRBJ1-6; D call uncertain. CDR1 SGHVS and CDR2 FQNEAQ come from the germline V gene. The CDR3 has 14 amino acids. V was shortened by 5 bases and J by 4 bases, with 9 bases between the two germline ends. Written as DNA, the CDR3 is TGTGCCAGCAGCCCCGGACGGTATAATTCACCCCTCCACTTT. It is translated as CASSPGRYNSPLHF.

This clonotype has a single count. V and J are TRBV4-1 and TRBJ2-2, with a tentative D call TRBD2 (5 bases). The germline gives CDR1 MGHRA, CDR2 YSYEKL. Trimming took 0 bases from V and 5 from J, leaving 19 bases between them. The CDR3 is made up of 18 amino acids. CDR3 in DNA: TGCGCCAGCAGCCAAGATCTATCGCCCCAGCGAGGGACCGGGGAGCTGTTTTTT. It yields the protein CASSQDLSPQRGTGELFF.

V and J are TRBV7-2 and TRBJ2-5, with TRBD2 matching 10 bases. V shed 2 bases, J shed 7 bases, and the junction held 7 bases outside the gene matches. CDR1 and CDR2 (germline): SGHTA, FQGNSA. CDR3 length equals 15 residues. The DNA for the CDR3 is TGTGCCAGCAGCTTATTAGCGGGGGGCTTCGGGACCCAGTACTTC. Translation gives CASSLLAGGFGTQYF.

Only a few counts were recorded for this clonotype. At one boundary the junction diverges from the germline segment, which might be a read error. The chain recombines TRBV7-7 with TRBJ2-1, with D maybe TRBD2 (5 bases). There are 19 residues in the CDR3. CDR1 and CDR2 (germline): SSHAT, FNYEAQ (reference sequence). The CDR3 is CASRTTTPRAKPVYNEQFF. The CDR3 region has the DNA TGTGCTAGCAGGACGACTACTCCGAGGGCCAAACCGGTTTACAATGAGCAGTTCTTC.

The table lists this clonotype with a count of one. The rearrangement joins TRBV6-6 to TRBJ2-1; TRBD2 aligns across 10 bases. Per germline, CDR1 MNHNY and CDR2 SVGAGI (reference sequence). The junction had 6 bases not matched to a gene; V was cut back by 5 bases and J by 8 bases. The CDR3 is 14 residues long. CDR3 DNA sequence: TGTGCCAGCAGTGTTCCTAGCGGGAGCGATGAGCAGTTCTTC. The encoded protein is CASSVPSGSDEQFF.

Many counts were recorded for this clonotype. The V call is TRBV6-6, the J call TRBJ1-2; no firm D call. Germline loops: CDR1 MNHNY, CDR2 SVGAGI (reference sequence). V was clipped by 2 bases and J by 8 bases, with 9 bases between them. The CDR3 length is 12 residues. The CDR3 here is CASSYPMQGYTF. The CDR3 DNA follows: TGTGCCAGCAGTTACCCCATGCAGGGCTACACCTTC.

CDR3 in DNA: TGTGCCAGCAGCTTGACCCGGGACTTCCAAGAGACCCAGTACTTC. Its protein is CASSLTRDFQETQYF. The V gene is TRBV7-3, the J gene TRBJ2-5, with a possible D match to TRBD2 (6 bases). This CDR3 region has 15 residues. V dropped 3 bases and J dropped 1 base, with 12 bases sitting between them. Germline loops: CDR1 SGHTA, CDR2 FQGTGA.

The table lists this clonotype with a few counts. This chain uses TRBV12-3 or TRBV12-4 with TRBJ1-5; possibly TRBD1 for D (5 bases). Trimming pared 6 bases from V and 2 bases from J, leaving 11 bases between. The CDR3 extends over 14 amino acids. CDR3 in DNA: TGTGCCAGCAGCCTGGGACCTGGCAATCAGCCCCAGCATTTT. It encodes CASSLGPGNQPQHF.

The V gene is TRBV29-1, the J gene TRBJ1-5; D is uncertain. CDR1 is SQVTM, CDR2 ANQGSEA, per germline. V was shortened by 1 base and J by 3 bases, with 10 bases between the two germline ends. This CDR3 is 14 amino acids long. This CDR3 is CSVEGQRDNQPQHF. The CDR3 DNA reads TGCAGCGTTGAAGGTCAAAGGGACAATCAGCCCCAGCATTTT.

This clonotype was seen a handful of times. The genes are TRBV20-1 and TRBJ2-1; D is perhaps TRBD2 (5 bases). The V gene's germline CDR1 is DFQATT and CDR2 SNEGSKA (reference sequence). Trimming left V 2 bases short and J 11 bases short, with 16 bases between. CDR3 size: 13 residues. In DNA form, the CDR3 reads TGCAGTGCTAGATCCCCTTCCGGGGAAAAGCAGTTCTTC. Residues: CSARSPSGEKQFF.

Only a few counts were recorded for this clonotype. This chain joins TRBV5-1 and TRBJ2-1; the D gene is possibly TRBD1 (6 bases). Germline assignment: CDR1 SGHRS and CDR2 YFSETQ. Trimming took off 4 bases at V and 4 bases at J, with 18 bases between the two ends. The CDR3 is 16 amino acids. DNA of the CDR3: TGCGCCAGCAGCGTCCTACAGGGTGGTGGGTACAATGAGCAGTTCTTC. This gives the protein CASSVLQGGGYNEQFF.

The chain is built from TRBV12-3 or TRBV12-4 and TRBJ2-3; 7 nucleotides match TRBD2. V lost 6 bases, J lost 13 bases, and 19 bases stayed unmatched. The CDR3 loop spans 15 amino acids. CDR3 bases: TGTGCCAGCAGCCCTACCAGGAGCGGGACTGGGTTGGAGTATTTT. As protein: CASSPTRSGTGLEYF.

About this clonotype itself: Being one base from a much bigger clone, this may be a read error. The chain is built from TRBV29-1 and TRBJ2-1, with a tentative D call TRBD1 (6 bases). The CDR3 sequence is 12 residues long. The germline CDR1 and CDR2 sequences are SQVTM and ANQGSEA. V was shortened by 7 bases and J by 9 bases, with 16 bases between the two germline ends. DNA of the CDR3: TGCAGCGCAAATGACAGGAGGAGTGAGCAGTTCTTC. Its translation: CSANDRRSEQFF.

This clonotype showed up just a few times. V and J are TRBV24-1 and TRBJ2-5; TRBD1 aligns across 9 bases. V was pared by 7 bases and J by 1 base, with 3 bases of the junction left unmatched. In germline, CDR1 is KGHDR, CDR2 SFDVKD. This CDR3 spans 14 amino acids. Here the CDR3 DNA reads TGTGCCACCAGCGACAGGGGGATCCAAGAGACCCAGTACTTC. Translation: CATSDRGIQETQYF.

This clonotype was observed many times. The chain couples TRBV6-6 to TRBJ2-7, with D tentatively TRBD1 or TRBD2 (5 bases each). Germline lookup yields CDR1 MNHNY and CDR2 SVGAGI (reference sequence). Trimming took off 5 bases at V and 6 bases at J, with 17 bases between the two ends. CDR3 length: 14 residues. CDR3 in DNA: TGTGCCAGCAGTGCTAGCTGGGACGTGTGCGAGCAGTACTTC. The encoded protein is CASSASWDVCEQYF.

The chain carries TRBV5-1 and TRBJ2-1, with 13 bases aligning to TRBD2. The germline V gene encodes CDR1 SGHRS and CDR2 YFSETQ. This CDR3 spans 16 amino acids. The J segment lost 8 bases and the V segment lost 4 bases, leaving 9 bases of the junction unmatched. The CDR3 nucleotides read TGCGCCAGCAGCCCAACTAGCGGGAGGGCCTTATATGAGCAGTTCTTC. This sequence encodes CASSPTSGRALYEQFF.

The chain recombines TRBV7-9 with TRBJ2-5; TRBD2 agrees at 8 bases. Trimming cost V 1 base and J 2 bases; bases outside gene matches: 6. Per the germline V gene, CDR1 is SEHNR and CDR2 is FQNEAQ (reference sequence). The CDR3 totals 16 residues. The CDR3 reads CASSLGSRGVQETQYF. The CDR3 nucleotides read TGTGCCAGCAGCTTAGGCTCGCGGGGGGTACAAGAGACCCAGTACTTC.

In this sample, this clonotype turned up a few times. The chain employs TRBV15 and TRBJ1-5; D is unclear. The V gene's germline CDR1 is LNHNV and CDR2 YYDKDF (reference sequence). The CDR3 has 15 amino acids. V lost 5 bases and J 1 base, leaving 12 bases between the germline ends. The CDR3 is CATSYLVGSNQPQHF. Here the CDR3 DNA reads TGTGCCACCAGCTATCTTGTGGGGAGCAATCAGCCCCAGCATTTT.